Listed here is a single TCR beta chain. The antigen is undetermined. The sample originates from a study of regulatory T cells in long-lasting Graves disease. Study-wide results and limits: Persistent disease was characterized by preferential usage of TRBV28, TRBJ1-2 and TRBJ2-5.

Germline CDR1 is SGHDT and CDR2 is YYEEEE. This CDR3 has 19 residues. With V trimmed by 0 bases and J by 4 bases, 16 bases remained unmatched. Building the TCR beta libraries relied on iRepertoire HTBI primers, and CDR3 regions underwent Arm-PCR. TCRdb used MiXCR to reprocess the multiplex PCR reads, holding one entry per CDR3 protein. The sample consists of approximately 380,000 distinct CDR3 sequences, 20% to 25% of them appearing once. The time point was: persistent/refractory GD, antithyroid drugs over 5 years with positive TRAb. Extracted RNA from PBMCs served as the source of the TCR library. Criteria from the American Thyroid Association guidelines were applied to diagnose Graves' disease. The source of the patients was an endocrinology department in Xi'an, China. EDTA tubes received approximately 10 milliliters of collected peripheral blood.

The receptor's source is a female donor with Graves disease. The sequences come from peripheral blood mononuclear cells (PBMCs), collected when the disease was refractory, from a patient treated with antithyroid drugs. The chain is built from TRBV5-6 and TRBJ1-2, with 9 bases identical to TRBD1. CDR3 in amino acids: CASSLAFQTTTGGVYGYTF. The CDR3 nucleotides read TGTGCCAGCAGCTTGGCCTTCCAGACTACCACAGGGGGCGTCTATGGCTACACCTTC.